Presented here are 5 T cell receptor beta chains from one specimen sequenced in a study of blood T cell repertoires in COVID-19. Measured with immunoSEQ multiplex PCR; TCRdb has only the in-frame clones, and not every one. The top ten hold about 1.8% of the sample, which has fewer than 250,000 clones, about 88% seen once. Sequencing was carried out using peripheral blood. The receptors shown here come from a man between 65 and 85 years old with acute or convalescent COVID-19.

The chain employs TRBV15 and TRBJ1-2, with 7 bases that match TRBD1. Germline V gene sequence: CDR1 LNHNV, CDR2 YYDKDF (reference sequence). Trimming removed 7 bases from V and 7 bases from J; junction bases left unmatched: 9. CDR3 length equals 13 residues. The CDR3 loop is CATKDRMFFGYTF. The CDR3 DNA reads as TGTGCCACCAAGGACAGGATGTTCTTTGGCTACACCTTC.

This chain connects TRBV5-6 to TRBJ1-6; D remains ambiguous. Trimming shortened V by 4 bases and J by 0 bases, and 8 bases separated the two germline ends. The CDR3 length is 15 residues. Germline CDR1 is SGHDT and CDR2 is YYEEEE. The chain's CDR3 is CASSISSSYNSPLHF. The CDR3 nucleotides are TGTGCCAGCAGCATTTCGAGCTCCTATAATTCACCCCTCCACTTT.

The V call is TRBV10-3, the J call TRBJ2-1; possible D gene TRBD1, 5 bases. Trimming left V 0 bases short and J 13 bases short, with 13 bases between. CDR1 and CDR2 from the germline V gene are ENHRY and SYGVKD. The CDR3 has 13 residues. This CDR3 reads CAISESTEEIQFF. The DNA for the CDR3 is TGTGCCATCAGTGAGTCGACAGAGGAAATCCAGTTCTTC.

The chain employs TRBV7-2 and TRBJ2-1; TRBD2 matches 8 bases. Germline-derived CDR1 and CDR2 are SGHTA and FQGNSA. V was pared by 4 bases and J by 9 bases, with 5 bases of the junction left unmatched. The CDR3 is 13 residues long. The CDR3 reads CASSSSGGVEQFF. DNA for the CDR3: TGTGCCAGCAGCTCCTCGGGGGGGGTTGAGCAGTTCTTC.

J is TRBJ2-7 and V is TRBV5-1, with 12 nucleotides matching TRBD2. V lost 0 bases and J lost 5; bases outside the gene matches: 3. CDR1 is SGHRS, CDR2 YFSETQ, per germline. This CDR3 has 15 residues. The CDR3 nucleotides read TGCGCCAGCAGCTTGGTACTAGCGGGAGGTCACGAGCAGTACTTC. Its translation: CASSLVLAGGHEQYF.